This T cell receptor beta chain is drawn from a study of blood T cells in healthy people across ages. Turning to the study itself: For every two T cells, template switching captured about one barcoded beta molecule.

Next came a second PCR, run for about 6 to 11 cycles, which used a sample-barcoded 5' primer along with a J-beta primer mix. Each cDNA molecule received a tag from a template-switch adaptor that had 12 random nucleotides. TCRdb redid the calling of the 5' RACE reads with MiXCR, one entry per CDR3 protein. The table has roughly 1,800,000 distinct CDR3 sequences, approximately 50% seen once. Trimming cost V 4 bases and J 7 bases, with 12 bases left between them. Germline V CDR1 and CDR2: SGHRS, YFSETQ. There are 13 residues in the CDR3. The rearrangement uses TRBV5-1 and TRBJ2-1, with D unresolved. The sequence came from a woman in her 40s in good health. The sequencing input was blood. In DNA, the CDR3 is TGCGCCAGCAGCGGGGTCAATGGGAATGAGCAGTTCTTC. As protein: CASSGVNGNEQFF.